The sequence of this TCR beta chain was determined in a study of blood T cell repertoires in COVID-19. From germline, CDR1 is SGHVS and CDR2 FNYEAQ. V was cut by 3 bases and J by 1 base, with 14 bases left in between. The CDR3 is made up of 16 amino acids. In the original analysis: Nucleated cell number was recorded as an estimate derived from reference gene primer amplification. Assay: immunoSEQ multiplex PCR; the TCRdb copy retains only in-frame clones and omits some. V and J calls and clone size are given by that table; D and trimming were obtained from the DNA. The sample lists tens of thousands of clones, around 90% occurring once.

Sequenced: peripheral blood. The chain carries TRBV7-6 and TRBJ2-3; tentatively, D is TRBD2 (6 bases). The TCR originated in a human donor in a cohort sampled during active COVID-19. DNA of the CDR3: TGTGCCAGCAGCTTTGGCGGCCAGCGGGGCACAGATACGCAGTATTTT. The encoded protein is CASSFGGQRGTDTQYF.